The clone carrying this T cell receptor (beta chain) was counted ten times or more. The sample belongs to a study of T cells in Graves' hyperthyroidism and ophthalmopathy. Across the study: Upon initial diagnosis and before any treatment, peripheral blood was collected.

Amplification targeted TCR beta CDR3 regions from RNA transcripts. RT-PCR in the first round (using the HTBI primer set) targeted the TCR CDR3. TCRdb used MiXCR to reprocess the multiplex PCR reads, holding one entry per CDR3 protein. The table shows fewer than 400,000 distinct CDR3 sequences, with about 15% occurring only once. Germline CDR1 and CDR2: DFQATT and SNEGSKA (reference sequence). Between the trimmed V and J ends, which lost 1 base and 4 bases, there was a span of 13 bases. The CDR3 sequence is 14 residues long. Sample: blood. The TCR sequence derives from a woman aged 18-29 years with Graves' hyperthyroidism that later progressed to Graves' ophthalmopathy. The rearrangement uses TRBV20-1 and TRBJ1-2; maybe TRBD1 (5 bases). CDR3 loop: CSARVQGRSYGYTF. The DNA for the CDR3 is TGCAGTGCTAGAGTGCAGGGACGGAGCTATGGCTACACCTTC.